The 25 T cell receptor beta chains below come from one sample, sequenced in a study of T cells in Graves' hyperthyroidism and ophthalmopathy. Amplified TCR beta CDR3 regions came from RNA transcripts. The HTBI set primed first-round TCR CDR3 RT-PCR. Using its own MiXCR run on the multiplex PCR reads, TCRdb lists one record per CDR3 protein. The data show around 600,000 distinct CDR3 sequences, 15% to 18% seen once. The sample was blood. These receptors were taken from a woman aged 25-40 years with Graves' hyperthyroidism.

V and J are TRBV4-3 and TRBJ1-3; D gene unclear. Trimming removed 2 bases at V and 2 bases at J, with 7 bases between. The CDR3 spans 14 residues. CDR1 and CDR2 from the germline V gene are LGHNA and YSLEER. The CDR3 sequence is CASSQPGPGNTIYF. The CDR3 region has the DNA TGCGCCAGCAGCCAACCCGGTCCTGGAAACACCATATATTTT.

This chain uses TRBV20-1 with TRBJ2-1; TRBD1 is a possible D gene (5 bases). The V end lost 2 bases, the J end lost 10 bases, and 21 bases lay between the germline ends. The CDR3 contains 15 residues. In germline, CDR1 is DFQATT, CDR2 SNEGSKA (reference sequence). The chain's CDR3 is CSARNPARGRGEQFF. CDR3 nucleotides: TGCAGTGCTAGAAACCCAGCGAGAGGAAGGGGCGAGCAGTTCTTC.

V is TRBV5-1 and J is TRBJ2-5; 15 nucleotides agree with TRBD2. Germline CDR1 SGHRS, CDR2 YFSETQ. The CDR3 consists of 17 residues. V lost 3 bases, J lost 1 base, and 4 bases stayed unmatched. The CDR3 spells CASSWGTSGRSQETQYF. CDR3 bases: TGCGCCAGCAGCTGGGGGACTAGCGGGAGGAGCCAAGAGACCCAGTACTTC.

This clonotype was counted ten times or more. V and J are TRBV7-9 and TRBJ2-1, with 8 nucleotides matching TRBD1. V gave up 1 base and J gave up 7 bases; unmatched junction bases: 9. The germline CDR1 and CDR2 sequences are SEHNR and FQNEAQ (reference sequence). The CDR3 consists of 16 residues. The CDR3 nucleotides are TGTGCCAGCAGCTTAGATGCAGGGGGCTTCTTGAATGAGCAGTTCTTC. It encodes CASSLDAGGFLNEQFF.

This clonotype was seen many times. This chain links TRBV3-1 with TRBJ2-1, with 10 bases lining up with TRBD2. The CDR3 runs to 16 residues. CDR1 LGHDT and CDR2 YNNKEL come from the germline V gene (reference sequence). V lost 0 bases, J lost 6 bases, and 5 bases stayed unmatched. CDR3 region: CASSQDGLAGANEQFF. The CDR3 region has the DNA TGTGCCAGCAGCCAAGATGGGCTAGCGGGAGCCAATGAGCAGTTCTTC.

In this sample, this clonotype turned up many times. CDR3 nucleotides: TGCAGTGCCAAACAGGGGGGTGGCAATCAGCCCCAGCATTTT. This gives the protein CSAKQGGGNQPQHF. V gene TRBV20-1 combines with J gene TRBJ1-5; TRBD1 matches at 8 bases. With V trimmed by 6 bases and J by 2 bases, 6 bases remained unmatched. The CDR3 extends over 14 amino acids. The germline V gene has CDR1 DFQATT and CDR2 SNEGSKA (reference sequence).

Ten or more counts support this clonotype. J is TRBJ1-2 and V is TRBV19; 7 nucleotides align to TRBD1. CDR3 size: 13 residues. Losses at the gene ends were 5 bases for V and 4 bases for J; bases not matched to a gene: 4. Germline CDR1 LNHDA, CDR2 SQIVND (reference sequence). CDR3 residues: CASSDREGYGYTF. Here the CDR3 DNA reads TGTGCCAGTAGTGACAGGGAAGGCTATGGCTACACCTTC.

This clonotype was detected many times. This sequence joins TRBV27 and TRBJ2-7; D perhaps matches TRBD2 (5 bases). The CDR3 runs 13 residues. Germline lookup yields CDR1 MNHEY and CDR2 SMNVEV (reference sequence). Trimming removed 2 bases from V and 3 bases from J, with 8 bases in between. CDR3 nucleotide sequence: TGTGCCAGCAGTTTACACGGGGACTACGAGCAGTACTTC. Translation gives CASSLHGDYEQYF.

In DNA form, the CDR3 reads TGTGCCAGTCGGGGGGACGCCTCCTACGAGCAGTACTTC. Translation gives CASRGDASYEQYF. This chain links TRBV19 with TRBJ2-7, with 7 bases matching TRBD2. Germline CDR1 reads LNHDA; CDR2 reads SQIVND (reference sequence). V was pared by 8 bases and J by 0 bases, with 4 bases of the junction left unmatched. The CDR3 has 13 residues.

This clonotype was recorded many times. The chain uses TRBV7-3 and TRBJ2-3, with unresolved D. Trimming shortened V by 1 base and J by 9 bases, and 8 bases separated the two germline ends. Germline V gene lookup returns CDR1 SGHTA and CDR2 FQGTGA. The CDR3 is 12 amino acids. Written as DNA, the CDR3 is TGTGCCAGCAGCTTAATCCGCCCCACGCAGTATTTT. It translates to CASSLIRPTQYF.

This clonotype was seen ten or more times. The rearrangement links TRBV29-1 to TRBJ2-7; no clear D gene. This CDR3 comprises 10 residues. V lost 4 bases and J 2 bases, leaving 3 bases between the germline ends. Germline assignment: CDR1 SQVTM and CDR2 ANQGSEA. The CDR3 here is CSVVTYEQYF. The CDR3 nucleotides read TGCAGCGTTGTGACCTACGAGCAGTACTTC.

At least ten counts were recorded for this clonotype. This chain joins TRBV11-2 and TRBJ1-1; D is uncertain. CDR1 is SGHAT and CDR2 is FQNNGV in the germline V gene. With 5 bases removed from V and 6 bases from J, the gap between germline ends came to 13 bases. The CDR3 is 13 residues long. The chain's CDR3 is CASSIYTYAEAFF. In DNA form, the CDR3 reads TGTGCCAGCAGCATTTATACTTACGCTGAAGCTTTCTTT.

Regarding this clonotype: Germline and junction disagree at one end, which may indicate a read error. The chain recombines TRBV7-7 with TRBJ2-5, with 7 bases matching TRBD1. In germline, CDR1 is SSHAT, CDR2 FNYEAQ (reference sequence). The CDR3 extends over 15 amino acids. CDR3 DNA: TGTGCTAGCAGCCCCGGGACAGCGTACCAAGAGACCCAGTACTTC. Protein: CASSPGTAYQETQYF. Variable domain in full (rest from reference TRBV7-7 and TRBJ2-5): GAGVSQSPRYKVTKRGQDVTLRCDPISSHATLYWYQQALGQGPEFLTYFNYEAQPDKSGLPSDRFSAERPEGSISTLTIQRTEQRDSAMYRCASSPGTAYQETQYFGPGTRLLVL.

This rearrangement joins TRBV20-1 to TRBJ1-2; D call uncertain. V dropped 5 bases and J dropped 2 bases, with 15 bases sitting between them. The CDR3 extends over 14 amino acids. CDR1 and CDR2 from the germline V gene are DFQATT and SNEGSKA (reference sequence). The CDR3 DNA follows: TGCAGTGCTCAGGACGGAAAACTAAACTATGGCTACACCTTC. Translated: CSAQDGKLNYGYTF.

This clonotype came up many times. The chain employs TRBV2 and TRBJ1-5, with D unclear. V lost 6 bases and J lost 0, with 15 bases in between. The CDR3 is made up of 16 amino acids. Germline CDR1 SNHLY, CDR2 FYNNEI. The CDR3 reads CASSYLLDNSNQPQHF. DNA for the CDR3: TGTGCCAGCAGCTACCTACTAGACAATAGCAATCAGCCCCAGCATTTT.

This clonotype was counted ten times or more. The J gene is TRBJ2-1, the V gene TRBV29-1; TRBD2 aligns across 10 bases. Trimming cost V 5 bases and J 8 bases; bases outside gene matches: 6. Germline CDR1 reads SQVTM; CDR2 reads ANQGSEA. The CDR3 extends over 13 amino acids. The CDR3 coding sequence is TGCAGCGTTAGTCTAGCGGGAGTCGATGAGCAGTTCTTC. As protein: CSVSLAGVDEQFF.

This clonotype was counted ten times or more. The chain employs TRBV27 and TRBJ2-7, with TRBD2 identical over 9 bases. This CDR3 is 15 amino acids long. Germline loops: CDR1 MNHEY, CDR2 SMNVEV (reference sequence). After removal of 5 bases from V and 5 bases from J, the junction contained 10 bases not matched to a gene. Here the CDR3 reads CASSLIAGETNEQYF. In nucleotides, the CDR3 is TGTGCCAGCAGTCTTATAGCGGGAGAAACCAACGAGCAGTACTTC.

This clonotype appeared a few times. The chain carries TRBV11-1 and TRBJ1-5, with 8 bases fitting TRBD1. With 4 bases clipped from V and 3 bases from J, the junction kept 5 bases outside the gene matches. The CDR3 has 15 residues. From germline, CDR1 is SGHAT and CDR2 FQDESV (reference sequence). The CDR3 sequence is CASSSQGGNNQPQHF. Here the CDR3 DNA reads TGTGCCAGCAGCTCACAGGGGGGGAACAATCAGCCCCAGCATTTT.

This clonotype has a count of ten or more. The CDR3: CASSPKRMNTEAFF. The CDR3 nucleotides are TGTGCCAGCTCACCCAAGAGGATGAACACTGAAGCTTTCTTT. The V gene is TRBV18, the J gene TRBJ1-1; no firm D call. V was trimmed by 3 bases and J by 0 bases, leaving 8 bases between them. Germline loops: CDR1 KGHSH, CDR2 LQKENI. This CDR3 spans 14 amino acids.

This clonotype was seen ten or more times. The chain combines TRBV29-1 with TRBJ2-1; TRBD2 matches 9 bases. Germline assignment: CDR1 SQVTM and CDR2 ANQGSEA. This CDR3 is built from 14 residues. The trim removed 3 bases at V and 0 bases at J, leaving 0 bases unmatched. As DNA, the CDR3 is TGCAGCGTTGATAGCGGGAGCTCCTACAATGAGCAGTTCTTC. It codes for CSVDSGSSYNEQFF.

There are a few counts of this clonotype. The chain joins TRBV6-5 to TRBJ2-1; 11 positions agree with TRBD2. This CDR3 contains 21 residues. Germline values: CDR1 MNHEY, CDR2 SVGAGI. The ends lost 2 bases at V and 8 bases at J; junction bases unmatched: 23. CDR3 nucleotide sequence: TGTGCCAGCAGTTACCCGAACAGGGTTCCTGTCCCCGGGACTAGCGGCGATGAGCAGTTCTTC. Its protein is CASSYPNRVPVPGTSGDEQFF.

This clonotype was recorded at least ten times. The gene calls are TRBV12-3 or TRBV12-4 and TRBJ2-7; D not certain. Trimming took off 7 bases at V and 1 base at J, with 11 bases between the two ends. The CDR3 length is 13 residues. The DNA for the CDR3 is TGTGCCAGCAACAGTGGACCTTCCTACGAGCAGTACTTC. Translating it yields CASNSGPSYEQYF.

This clonotype was picked up one time. The chain combines TRBV20-1 with TRBJ2-2; 9 nucleotides align to TRBD1. Germline V gives CDR1 DFQATT, CDR2 SNEGSKA (reference sequence). The CDR3 runs 16 residues. V dropped 0 bases and J dropped 6; count of bases not matched to a gene: 8. CDR3 bases: TGCAGTGCTAGAGATCTGGACAGGGGATGTGCCGGGGAGCTGTTTTTT. Amino acids: CSARDLDRGCAGELFF.

The genes are TRBV11-2 and TRBJ2-1; TRBD2 might be the D (5 bases). The V gene's germline CDR1 is SGHAT and CDR2 FQNNGV. V was cut by 8 bases and J by 15 bases, with 20 bases left in between. There are 12 residues in the CDR3. The CDR3 DNA sequence: TGTGCCAGCGCACGTGCCCCCCGGGATTTGTTCTTC. This translates into CASARAPRDLFF. The variable domain in full, completed from reference TRBV11-2 and TRBJ2-1, reads EAGVAQSPRYKIIEKRQSVAFWCNPISGHATLYWYQQILGQGPKLLIQFQNNGVVDDSQLPKDRFSAERLKGVDSTLKIQPAKLEDSAVYLCASARAPRDLFFGPGTRLTVL.

This rearrangement joins TRBV20-1 to TRBJ2-3, with 9 bases lining up with TRBD2. The CDR3 loop spans 14 amino acids. V lost 3 bases and J lost 6; bases outside the gene matches: 7. The germline V gene encodes CDR1 DFQATT and CDR2 SNEGSKA (reference sequence). For the CDR3, the DNA is TGCAGTGCTAGTAATAGCGGGAGAACGGATACGCAGTATTTT. Amino acids: CSASNSGRTDTQYF.